Reported below is one T cell receptor beta chain. These data come from a study of blood T cell repertoires in COVID-19. From germline, CDR1 is SGHTA and CDR2 FQGTGA. The CDR3 contains 15 residues. J was trimmed by 5 bases and V by 5 bases; bases with no gene match: 7. Per the study methods: The assay estimated nucleated cells by amplifying reference gene primers. Libraries were prepared by immunoSEQ multiplex PCR; TCRdb keeps only in-frame clonotypes and omits some of them. Clonal size and the V and J genes are those of that table, whereas D and trimming came from the DNA. Of roughly 95,000 clones in the sample, 84% were seen once.

The sample consisted of peripheral blood. This chain uses TRBV7-3 with TRBJ2-1; 9 bases are a match to TRBD2. The sequence derives from a human donor in a cohort sampled during active COVID-19. The CDR3 sequence: CASSRGASGDNEQFF. CDR3 coding DNA: TGTGCCAGCAGCCGAGGGGCTAGCGGGGACAATGAGCAGTTCTTC.